The present entry profiles one T cell receptor (beta chain) with its context. The method was immunoSEQ multiplex PCR; TCRdb's version includes in-frame clones alone and lacks a portion of them. This table has tens of thousands of clones, roughly 80% appearing once. The data were obtained in a study of T cell changes during pregnancy in multiple sclerosis. Trimming shortened V by 0 bases and J by 2 bases, and 14 bases separated the two germline ends. The CDR3 covers 17 residues. Per the germline V gene, CDR1 is LGHNA and CDR2 is YSLEER. This specimen consisted of CD4+ T cells from peripheral blood mononuclear cells, obtained before pregnancy. The sequence was collected from a female donor with multiple sclerosis, enrolled in a pregnancy study. The chain combines TRBV4-3 with TRBJ1-5; TRBD1 is a possible D gene (5 bases). Here the CDR3 reads CASSQELGQKGNQPQHF. CDR3 sequence (DNA): TGCGCCAGCAGCCAAGAACTGGGGCAAAAGGGCAATCAGCCCCAGCATTTT.